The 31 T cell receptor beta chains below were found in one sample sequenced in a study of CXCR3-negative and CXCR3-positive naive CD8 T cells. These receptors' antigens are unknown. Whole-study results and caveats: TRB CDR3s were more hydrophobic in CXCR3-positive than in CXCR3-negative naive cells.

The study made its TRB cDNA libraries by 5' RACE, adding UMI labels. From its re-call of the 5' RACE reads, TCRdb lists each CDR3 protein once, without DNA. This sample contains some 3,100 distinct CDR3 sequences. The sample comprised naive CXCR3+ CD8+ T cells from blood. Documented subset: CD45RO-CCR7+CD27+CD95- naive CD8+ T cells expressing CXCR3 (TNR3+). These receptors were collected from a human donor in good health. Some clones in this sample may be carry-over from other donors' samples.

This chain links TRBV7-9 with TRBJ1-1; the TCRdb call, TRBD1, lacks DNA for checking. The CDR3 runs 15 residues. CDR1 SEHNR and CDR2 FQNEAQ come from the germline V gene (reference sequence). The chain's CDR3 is CASSSKTGENLEAFF.

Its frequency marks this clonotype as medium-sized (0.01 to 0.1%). The CDR3 spells CSALPPLRDGETQYF. V and J are TRBV20-1 and TRBJ2-5; TCRdb calls TRBD1, which cannot be checked without DNA. Per the germline V gene, CDR1 is DFQATT and CDR2 is SNEGSKA (reference sequence). The CDR3 has 15 amino acids.

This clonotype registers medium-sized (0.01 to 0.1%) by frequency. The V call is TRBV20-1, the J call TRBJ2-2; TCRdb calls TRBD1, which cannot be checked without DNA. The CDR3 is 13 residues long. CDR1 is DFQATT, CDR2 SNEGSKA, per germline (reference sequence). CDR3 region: CSARPQGAGELFF.

CDR3 in amino acids: CSVTVGGTEAFF. The chain recombines TRBV29-1 with TRBJ1-1; TCRdb indicates TRBD1, and absent DNA this call remains unverified. Germline assignment: CDR1 SQVTM and CDR2 ANQGSEA. This CDR3 has 12 amino acids.

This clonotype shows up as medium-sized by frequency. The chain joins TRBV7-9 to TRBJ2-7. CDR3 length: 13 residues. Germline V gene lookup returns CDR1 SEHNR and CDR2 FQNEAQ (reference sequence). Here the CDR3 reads CASSHRDSYEQYF.

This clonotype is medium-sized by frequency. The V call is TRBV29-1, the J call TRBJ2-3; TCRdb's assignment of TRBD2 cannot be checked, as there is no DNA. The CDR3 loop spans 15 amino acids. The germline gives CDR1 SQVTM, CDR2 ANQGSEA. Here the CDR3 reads CSVEGTSGSTDTQYF.

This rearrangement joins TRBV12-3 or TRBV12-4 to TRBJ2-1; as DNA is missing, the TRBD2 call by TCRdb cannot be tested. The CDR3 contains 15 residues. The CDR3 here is CASGGLAGGHNEQFF.

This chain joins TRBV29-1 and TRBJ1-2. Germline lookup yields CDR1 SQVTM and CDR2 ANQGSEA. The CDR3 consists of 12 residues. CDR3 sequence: CSVVGLRNGYTF.

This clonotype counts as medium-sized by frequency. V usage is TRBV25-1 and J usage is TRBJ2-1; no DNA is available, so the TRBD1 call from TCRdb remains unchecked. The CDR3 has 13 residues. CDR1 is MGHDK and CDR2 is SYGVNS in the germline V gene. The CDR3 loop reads CASSEQGYPGQFF. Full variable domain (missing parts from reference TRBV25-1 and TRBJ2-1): EADIYQTPRYLVIGTGKKITLECSQTMGHDKMYWYQQDPGMELHLIHYSYGVNSTEKGDLSSESTVSRIRTEHFPLTLESARPSHTSQYLCASSEQGYPGQFFGPGTRLTVL.

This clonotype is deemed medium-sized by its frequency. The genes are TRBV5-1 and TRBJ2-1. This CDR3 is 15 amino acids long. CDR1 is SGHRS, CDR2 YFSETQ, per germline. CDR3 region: CASSLDLAGSQGQFF.

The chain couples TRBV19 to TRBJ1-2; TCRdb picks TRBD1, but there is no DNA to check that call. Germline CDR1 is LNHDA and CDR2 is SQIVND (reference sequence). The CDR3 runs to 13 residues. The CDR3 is CASSHNQGTGYTF.

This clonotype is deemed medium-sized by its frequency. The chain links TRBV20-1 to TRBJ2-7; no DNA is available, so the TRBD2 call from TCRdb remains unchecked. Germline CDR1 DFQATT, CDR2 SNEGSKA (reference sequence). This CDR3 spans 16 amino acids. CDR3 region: CSASPSGAGGSYEQYF.

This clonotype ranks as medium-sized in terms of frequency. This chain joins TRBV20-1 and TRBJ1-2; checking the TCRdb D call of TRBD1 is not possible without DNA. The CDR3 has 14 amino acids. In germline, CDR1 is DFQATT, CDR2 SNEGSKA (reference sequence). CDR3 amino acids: CSARDTDSPYGYTF.

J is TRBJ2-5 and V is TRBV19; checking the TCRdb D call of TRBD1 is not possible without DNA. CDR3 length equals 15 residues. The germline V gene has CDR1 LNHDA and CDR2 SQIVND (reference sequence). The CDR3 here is CASSQGTASQETQYF.

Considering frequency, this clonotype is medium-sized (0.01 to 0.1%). CDR3 sequence reads: CASSEGGTEAFF. The chain is built from TRBV4-1 and TRBJ1-1; TCRdb designates TRBD1, a call that cannot be tested without DNA. CDR3 length: 12 amino acids. Germline loops: CDR1 MGHRA, CDR2 YSYEKL.

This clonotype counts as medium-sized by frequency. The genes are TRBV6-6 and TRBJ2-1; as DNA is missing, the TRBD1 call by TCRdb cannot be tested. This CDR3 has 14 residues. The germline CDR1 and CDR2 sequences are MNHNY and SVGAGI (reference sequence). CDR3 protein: CASSYGQGDNEQFF.

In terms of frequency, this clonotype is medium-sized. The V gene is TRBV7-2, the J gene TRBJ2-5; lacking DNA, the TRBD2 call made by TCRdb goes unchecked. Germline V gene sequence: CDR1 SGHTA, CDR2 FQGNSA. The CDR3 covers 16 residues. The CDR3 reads CASSLARASSAETQYF.

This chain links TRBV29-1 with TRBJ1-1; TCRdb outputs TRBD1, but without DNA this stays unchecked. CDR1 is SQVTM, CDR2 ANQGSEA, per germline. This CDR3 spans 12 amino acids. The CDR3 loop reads CSTRGPNTEAFF. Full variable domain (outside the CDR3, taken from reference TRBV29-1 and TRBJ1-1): SAVISQKPSRDICQRGTSLTIQCQVDSQVTMMFWYRQQPGQSLTLIATANQGSEATYESGFVIDKFPISRPNLTFSTLTVSNMSPEDSSIYLCSTRGPNTEAFFGQGTRLTVV.

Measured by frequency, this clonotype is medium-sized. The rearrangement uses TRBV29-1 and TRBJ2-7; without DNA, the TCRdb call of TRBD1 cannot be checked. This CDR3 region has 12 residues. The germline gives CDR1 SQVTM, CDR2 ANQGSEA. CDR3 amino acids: CSAETGGYEQYF.

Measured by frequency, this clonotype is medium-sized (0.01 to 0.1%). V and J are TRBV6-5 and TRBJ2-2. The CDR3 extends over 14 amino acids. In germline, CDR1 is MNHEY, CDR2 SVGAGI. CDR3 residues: CASSYMKNTGELFF.

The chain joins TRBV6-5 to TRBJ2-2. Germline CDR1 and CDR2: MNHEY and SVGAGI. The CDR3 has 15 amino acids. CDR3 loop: CASSYSLGSAGELFF.

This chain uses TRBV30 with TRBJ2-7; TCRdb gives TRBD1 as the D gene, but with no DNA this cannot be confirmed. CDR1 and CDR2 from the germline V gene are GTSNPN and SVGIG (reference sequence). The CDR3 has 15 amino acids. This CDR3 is CAWSVRSGLGYEQYF.

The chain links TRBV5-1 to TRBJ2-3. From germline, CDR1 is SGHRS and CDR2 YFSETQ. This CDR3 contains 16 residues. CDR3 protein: CASSLEGIPSTDTPYF.

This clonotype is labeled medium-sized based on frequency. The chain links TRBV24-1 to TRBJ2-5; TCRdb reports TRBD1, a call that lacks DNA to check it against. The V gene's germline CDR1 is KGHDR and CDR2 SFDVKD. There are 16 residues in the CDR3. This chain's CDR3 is CATSDQRTGGIETQYF.

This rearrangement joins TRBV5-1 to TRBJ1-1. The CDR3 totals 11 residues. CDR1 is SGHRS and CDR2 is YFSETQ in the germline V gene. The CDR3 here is CASSLNGEAFF.

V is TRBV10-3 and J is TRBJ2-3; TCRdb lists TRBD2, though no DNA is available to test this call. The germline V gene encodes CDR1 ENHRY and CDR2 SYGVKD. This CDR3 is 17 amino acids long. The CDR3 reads CAISFGDSDASTDTQYF.

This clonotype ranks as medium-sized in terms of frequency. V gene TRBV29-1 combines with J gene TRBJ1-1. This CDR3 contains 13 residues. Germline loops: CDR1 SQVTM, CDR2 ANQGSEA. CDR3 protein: CSIPRGPNTEAFF.

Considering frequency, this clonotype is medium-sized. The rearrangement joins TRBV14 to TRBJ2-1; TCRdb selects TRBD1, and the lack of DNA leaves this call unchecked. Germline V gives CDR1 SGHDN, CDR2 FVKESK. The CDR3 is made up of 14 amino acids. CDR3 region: CASSQAGQGNEQFF.

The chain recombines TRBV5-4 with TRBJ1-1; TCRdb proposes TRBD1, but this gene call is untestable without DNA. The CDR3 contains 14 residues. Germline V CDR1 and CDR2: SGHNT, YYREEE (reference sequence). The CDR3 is CASTETGMNTEAFF.

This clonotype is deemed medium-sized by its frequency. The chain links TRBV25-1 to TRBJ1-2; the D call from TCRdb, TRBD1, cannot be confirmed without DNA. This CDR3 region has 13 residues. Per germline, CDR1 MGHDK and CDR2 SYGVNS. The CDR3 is CASSESGDYGYTF.

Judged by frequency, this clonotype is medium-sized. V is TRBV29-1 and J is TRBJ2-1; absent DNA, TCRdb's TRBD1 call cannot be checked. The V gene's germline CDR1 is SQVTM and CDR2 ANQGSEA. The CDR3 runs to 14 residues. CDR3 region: CSVDTGFGYNEQFF.